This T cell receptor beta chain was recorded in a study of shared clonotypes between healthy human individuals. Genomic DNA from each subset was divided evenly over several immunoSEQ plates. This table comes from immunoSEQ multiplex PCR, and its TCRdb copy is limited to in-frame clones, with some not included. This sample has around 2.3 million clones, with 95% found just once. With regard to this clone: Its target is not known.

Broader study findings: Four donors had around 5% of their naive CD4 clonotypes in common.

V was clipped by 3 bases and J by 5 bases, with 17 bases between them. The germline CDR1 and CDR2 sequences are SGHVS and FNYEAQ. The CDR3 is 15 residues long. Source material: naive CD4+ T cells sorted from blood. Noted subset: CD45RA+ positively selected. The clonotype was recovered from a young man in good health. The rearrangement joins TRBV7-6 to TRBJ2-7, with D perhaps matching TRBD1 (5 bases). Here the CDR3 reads CASSFGQSKGDEQYF. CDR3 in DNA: TGTGCCAGCAGCTTCGGGCAGTCGAAAGGGGACGAGCAGTACTTC.